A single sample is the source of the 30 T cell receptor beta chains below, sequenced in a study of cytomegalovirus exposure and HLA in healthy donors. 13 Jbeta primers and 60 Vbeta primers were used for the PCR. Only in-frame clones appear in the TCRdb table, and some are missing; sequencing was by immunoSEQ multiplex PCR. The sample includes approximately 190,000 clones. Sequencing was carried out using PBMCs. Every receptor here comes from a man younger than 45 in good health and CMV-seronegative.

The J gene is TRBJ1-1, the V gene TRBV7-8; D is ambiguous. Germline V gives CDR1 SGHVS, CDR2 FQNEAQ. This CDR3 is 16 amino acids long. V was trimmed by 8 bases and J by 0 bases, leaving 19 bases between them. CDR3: CASPPAGKGMNTEAFF. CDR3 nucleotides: TGTGCCAGCCCACCGGCGGGGAAAGGCATGAACACTGAAGCTTTCTTT.

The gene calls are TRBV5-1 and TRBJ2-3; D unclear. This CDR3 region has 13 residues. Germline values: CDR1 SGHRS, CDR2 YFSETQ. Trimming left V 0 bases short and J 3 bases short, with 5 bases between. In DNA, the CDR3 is TGCGCCAGCAGCTTGGAAGCTACAGATACGCAGTATTTT. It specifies CASSLEATDTQYF.

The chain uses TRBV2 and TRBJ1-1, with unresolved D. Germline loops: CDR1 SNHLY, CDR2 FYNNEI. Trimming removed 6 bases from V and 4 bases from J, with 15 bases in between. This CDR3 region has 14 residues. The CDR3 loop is CASSPAGWGTEAFF. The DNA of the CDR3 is TGTGCCAGCAGCCCCGCGGGCTGGGGCACTGAAGCTTTCTTT.

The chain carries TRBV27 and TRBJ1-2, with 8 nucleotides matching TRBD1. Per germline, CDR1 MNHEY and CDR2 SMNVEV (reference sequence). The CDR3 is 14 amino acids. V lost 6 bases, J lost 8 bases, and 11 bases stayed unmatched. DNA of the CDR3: TGTGCCAGCAGGCCCTCGGACAGGGACGGGGGCTACACCTTC. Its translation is CASRPSDRDGGYTF.

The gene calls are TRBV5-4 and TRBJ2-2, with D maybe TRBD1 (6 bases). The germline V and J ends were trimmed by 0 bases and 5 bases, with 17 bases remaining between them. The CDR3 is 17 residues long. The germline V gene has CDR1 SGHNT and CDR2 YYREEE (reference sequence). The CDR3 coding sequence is TGTGCCAGCAGCTTGGATTTTTTGGGGGCCGTTACCGGGGAGCTGTTTTTT. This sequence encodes CASSLDFLGAVTGELFF.

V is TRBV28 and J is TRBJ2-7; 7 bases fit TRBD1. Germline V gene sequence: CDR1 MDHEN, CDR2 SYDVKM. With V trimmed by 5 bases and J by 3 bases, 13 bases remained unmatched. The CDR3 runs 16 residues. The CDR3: CASSEIRTGPIYEQYF. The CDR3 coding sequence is TGTGCCAGCAGTGAAATAAGGACAGGACCTATCTACGAGCAGTACTTC.

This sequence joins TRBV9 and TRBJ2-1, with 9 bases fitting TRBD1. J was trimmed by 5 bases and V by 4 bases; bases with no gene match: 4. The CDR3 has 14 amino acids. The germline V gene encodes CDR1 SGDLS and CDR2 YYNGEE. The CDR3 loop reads CASSLRTGDNEQFF. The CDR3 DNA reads TGTGCCAGCAGCCTCAGGACAGGGGACAATGAGCAGTTCTTC.

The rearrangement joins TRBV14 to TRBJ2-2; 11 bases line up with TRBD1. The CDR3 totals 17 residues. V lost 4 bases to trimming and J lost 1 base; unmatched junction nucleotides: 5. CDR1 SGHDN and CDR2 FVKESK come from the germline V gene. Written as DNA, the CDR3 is TGTGCCAGCAGCCCCGGACAGGGGGCGAGGAACACCGGGGAGCTGTTTTTT. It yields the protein CASSPGQGARNTGELFF.

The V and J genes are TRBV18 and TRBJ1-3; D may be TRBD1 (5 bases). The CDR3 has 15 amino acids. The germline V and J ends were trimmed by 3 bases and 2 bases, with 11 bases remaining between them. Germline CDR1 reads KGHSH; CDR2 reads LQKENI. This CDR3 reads CASSPWTPTGNTIYF. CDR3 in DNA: TGTGCCAGCTCACCTTGGACACCTACTGGAAACACCATATATTTT.

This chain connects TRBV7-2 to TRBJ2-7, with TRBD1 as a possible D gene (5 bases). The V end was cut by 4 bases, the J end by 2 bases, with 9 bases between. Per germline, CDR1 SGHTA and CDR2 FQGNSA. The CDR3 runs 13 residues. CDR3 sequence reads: CASSSRDAYEQYF. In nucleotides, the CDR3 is TGTGCCAGCAGCTCCAGGGATGCCTACGAGCAGTACTTC. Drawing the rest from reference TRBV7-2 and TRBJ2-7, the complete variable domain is GAGVSQSPSNKVTEKGKDVELRCDPISGHTALYWYRQSLGQGLEFLIYFQGNSAPDKSGLPSDRFSAERTGGSVSTLTIQRTQQEDSAVYLCASSSRDAYEQYFGPGTRLTVT.

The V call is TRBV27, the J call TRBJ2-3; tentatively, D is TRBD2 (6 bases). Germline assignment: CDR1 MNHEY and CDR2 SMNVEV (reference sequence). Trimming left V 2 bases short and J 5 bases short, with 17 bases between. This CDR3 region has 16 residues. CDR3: CASSLRRDVARDTQYF. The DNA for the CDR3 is TGTGCCAGCAGTTTACGGAGGGACGTCGCGAGAGATACGCAGTATTTT.

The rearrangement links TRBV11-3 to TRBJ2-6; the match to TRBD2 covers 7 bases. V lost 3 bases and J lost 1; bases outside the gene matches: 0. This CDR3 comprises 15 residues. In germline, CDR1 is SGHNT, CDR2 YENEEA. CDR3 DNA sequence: TGTGCCAGCAGCTTCGGGGGGTCTGGGGCCAACGTCCTGACTTTC. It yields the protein CASSFGGSGANVLTF.

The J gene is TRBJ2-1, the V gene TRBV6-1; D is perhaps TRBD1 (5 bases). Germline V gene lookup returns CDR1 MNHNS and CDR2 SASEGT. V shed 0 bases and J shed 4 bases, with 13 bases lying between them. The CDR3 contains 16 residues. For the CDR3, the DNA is TGTGCCAGCAGTGAAGCGAGCAGGGCCACTTACAATGAGCAGTTCTTC. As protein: CASSEASRATYNEQFF.

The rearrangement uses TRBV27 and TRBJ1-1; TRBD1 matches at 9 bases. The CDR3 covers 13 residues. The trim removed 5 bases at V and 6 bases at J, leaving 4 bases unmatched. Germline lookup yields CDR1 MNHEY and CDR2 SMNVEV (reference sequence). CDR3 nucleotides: TGTGCCAGCAGTCGGACAGGGGTCCCTGAAGCTTTCTTT. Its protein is CASSRTGVPEAFF.

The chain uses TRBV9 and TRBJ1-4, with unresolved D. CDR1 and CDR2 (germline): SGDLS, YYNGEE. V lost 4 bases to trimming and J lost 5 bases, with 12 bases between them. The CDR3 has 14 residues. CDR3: CASSPRSLNEKLFF. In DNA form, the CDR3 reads TGTGCCAGCAGCCCCCGGAGCCTCAATGAAAAACTGTTTTTT.

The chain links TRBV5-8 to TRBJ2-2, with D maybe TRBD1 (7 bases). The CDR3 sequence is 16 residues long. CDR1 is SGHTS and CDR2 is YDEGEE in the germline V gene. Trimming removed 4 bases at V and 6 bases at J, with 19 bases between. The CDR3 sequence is CASSHTNDRDSGELFF. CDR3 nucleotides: TGTGCCAGCAGCCATACCAATGACAGGGACTCCGGGGAGCTGTTTTTT.

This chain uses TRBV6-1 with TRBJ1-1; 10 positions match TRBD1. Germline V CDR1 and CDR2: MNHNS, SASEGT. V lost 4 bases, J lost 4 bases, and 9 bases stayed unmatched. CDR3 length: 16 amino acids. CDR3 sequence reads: CASSVDRGRWGTEAFF. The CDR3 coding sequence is TGTGCCAGCAGTGTCGACAGGGGGCGTTGGGGCACTGAAGCTTTCTTT.

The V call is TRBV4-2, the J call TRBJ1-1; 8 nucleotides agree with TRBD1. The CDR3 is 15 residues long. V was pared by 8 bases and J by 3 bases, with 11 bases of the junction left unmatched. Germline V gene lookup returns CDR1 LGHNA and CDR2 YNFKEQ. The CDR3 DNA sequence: TGTGCCAGCTCCCGAACTCAGGGGGCGCACACTGAAGCTTTCTTT. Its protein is CASSRTQGAHTEAFF.

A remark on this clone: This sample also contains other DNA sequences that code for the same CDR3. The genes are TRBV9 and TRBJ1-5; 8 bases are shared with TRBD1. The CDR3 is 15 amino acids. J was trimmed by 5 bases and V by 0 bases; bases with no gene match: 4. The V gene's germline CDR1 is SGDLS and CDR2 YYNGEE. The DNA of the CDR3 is TGTGCCAGCAGCGTAGAGGGGACAGGAGATCAGCCCCAGCATTTT. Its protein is CASSVEGTGDQPQHF.

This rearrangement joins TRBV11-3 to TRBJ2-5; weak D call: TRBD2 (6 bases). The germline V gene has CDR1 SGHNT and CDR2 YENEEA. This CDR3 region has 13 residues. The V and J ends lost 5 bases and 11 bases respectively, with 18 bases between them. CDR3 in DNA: TGTGCCAGCAGCATGACTAGTCCCGGAGAGCAGTACTTC. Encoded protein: CASSMTSPGEQYF.

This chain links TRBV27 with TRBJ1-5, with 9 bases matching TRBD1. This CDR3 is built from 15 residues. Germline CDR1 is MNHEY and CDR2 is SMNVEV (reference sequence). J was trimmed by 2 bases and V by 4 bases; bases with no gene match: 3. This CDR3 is CASSSGQGGNQPQHF. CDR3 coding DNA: TGTGCCAGCAGTTCGGGACAGGGAGGCAATCAGCCCCAGCATTTT.

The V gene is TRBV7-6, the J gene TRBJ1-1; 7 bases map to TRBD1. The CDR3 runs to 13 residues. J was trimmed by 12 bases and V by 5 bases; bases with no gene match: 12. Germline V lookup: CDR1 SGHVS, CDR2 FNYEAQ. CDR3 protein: CASSLRQGGETFF. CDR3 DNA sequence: TGTGCCAGCAGCCTTAGACAGGGTGGGGAAACTTTCTTT.

CDR3 in amino acids: CASSRPSGLGGGELFF. The CDR3 DNA reads as TGCGCCAGCAGCCGACCGTCGGGACTAGGTGGCGGGGAGCTGTTTTTT. The chain couples TRBV4-1 to TRBJ2-2; the match to TRBD2 covers 8 bases. The CDR3 is made up of 16 amino acids. Per the germline V gene, CDR1 is MGHRA and CDR2 is YSYEKL. Trimming cost V 4 bases and J 7 bases; bases outside gene matches: 11.

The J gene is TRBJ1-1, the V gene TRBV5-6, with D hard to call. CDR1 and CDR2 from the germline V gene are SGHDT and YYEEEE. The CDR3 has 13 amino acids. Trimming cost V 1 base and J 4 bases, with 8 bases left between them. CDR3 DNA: TGTGCCAGCAGCTTGCACGGAGGCACTGAAGCTTTCTTT. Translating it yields CASSLHGGTEAFF. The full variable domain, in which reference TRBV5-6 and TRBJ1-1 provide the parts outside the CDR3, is DAGVTQSPTHLIKTRGQQVTLRCSPKSGHDTVSWYQQALGQGPQFIFQYYEEEERQRGNFPDRFSGHQFPNYSSELNVNALLLGDSALYLCASSLHGGTEAFFGQGTRLTVV.

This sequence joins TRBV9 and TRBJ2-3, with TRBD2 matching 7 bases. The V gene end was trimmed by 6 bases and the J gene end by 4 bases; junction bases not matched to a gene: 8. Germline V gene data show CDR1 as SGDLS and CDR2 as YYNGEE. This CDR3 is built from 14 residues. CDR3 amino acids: CASTTLAAADTQYF. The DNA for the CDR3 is TGTGCCAGCACGACCCTAGCGGCGGCAGATACGCAGTATTTT.

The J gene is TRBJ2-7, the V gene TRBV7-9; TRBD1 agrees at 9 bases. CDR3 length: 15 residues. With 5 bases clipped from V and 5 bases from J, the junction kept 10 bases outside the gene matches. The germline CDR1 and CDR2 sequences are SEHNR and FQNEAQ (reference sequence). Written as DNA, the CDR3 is TGTGCCAGCAGCGCCCCCGGGACAGGGACCAACGAGCAGTACTTC. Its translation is CASSAPGTGTNEQYF.

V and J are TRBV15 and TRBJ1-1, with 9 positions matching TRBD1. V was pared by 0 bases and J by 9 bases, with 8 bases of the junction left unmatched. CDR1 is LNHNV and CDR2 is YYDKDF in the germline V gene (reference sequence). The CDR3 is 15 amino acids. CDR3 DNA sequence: TGTGCCACCAGCAGAGACAGGGCCGGGACAGGGAAAGCTTTCTTT. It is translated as CATSRDRAGTGKAFF.

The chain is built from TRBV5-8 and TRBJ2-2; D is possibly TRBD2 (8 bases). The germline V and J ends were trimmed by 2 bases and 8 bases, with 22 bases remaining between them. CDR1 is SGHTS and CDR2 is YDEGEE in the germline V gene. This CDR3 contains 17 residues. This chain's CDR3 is CASSLTGAAGVAGELFF. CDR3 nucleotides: TGTGCCAGCAGCTTAACAGGGGCAGCGGGAGTAGCGGGGGAGCTGTTTTTT.

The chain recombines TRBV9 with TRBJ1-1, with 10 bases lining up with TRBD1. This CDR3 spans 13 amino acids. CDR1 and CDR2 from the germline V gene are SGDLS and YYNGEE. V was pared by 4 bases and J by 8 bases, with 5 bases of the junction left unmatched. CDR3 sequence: CASSPRTGGEAFF. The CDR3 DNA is TGTGCCAGCAGCCCCCGGACAGGGGGGGAAGCTTTCTTT.

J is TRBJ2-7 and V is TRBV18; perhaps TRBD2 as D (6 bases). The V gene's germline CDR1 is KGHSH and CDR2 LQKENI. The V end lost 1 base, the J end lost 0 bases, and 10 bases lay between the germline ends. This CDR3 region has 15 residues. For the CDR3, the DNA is TGTGCCAGCTCACCACAATCCGGGAGCTCCTACGAGCAGTACTTC. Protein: CASSPQSGSSYEQYF. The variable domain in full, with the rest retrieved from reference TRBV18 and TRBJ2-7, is NAGVMQNPRHLVRRRGQEARLRCSPMKGHSHVYWYRQLPEEGLKFMVYLQKENIIDESGMPKERFSAEFPKEGPSILRIQQVVRGDSAAYFCASSPQSGSSYEQYFGPGTRLTVT.